A selection of T cell receptor beta chains follows, all from one sample in a study of blood T cell repertoires in COVID-19. Assay: immunoSEQ multiplex PCR; the TCRdb copy retains only in-frame clones and omits some. The sample contains around 330,000 clones, approximately 89% of which appear only once. The material sequenced was peripheral blood. The source is a woman between 25 and 40 years old with COVID-19, enrolled during active disease. The CDR3 runs from the conserved cysteine through the conserved F or W. Fields, in order: CDR3 DNA, CDR3 protein, J gene, V gene, CDR3 length, D gene, clone size. D genes are given only for firm matches. A row's size may be missing; if present it is once, few, many or a size class.

TGTGCCTGGAGTGCGACAGGGCACGAGCAGTACTTC,CAWSATGHEQYF,TRBJ2-7,TRBV30,12,TRBD1,.
TGTGCCAGCAGTCCCGGACAGGGGAACTATGGCTACACCTTC,CASSPGQGNYGYTF,TRBJ1-2,TRBV6-6,14,TRBD1,.
TGTGCCAGCAGCCTGACCAGCGACGAGCAGTACTTC,CASSLTSDEQYF,TRBJ2-7,TRBV6-2/TRBV6-3,12,.,once
TGCGCCAGCAGCCAAGGAAGGACTAGCACAGATACGCAGTATTTT,CASSQGRTSTDTQYF,TRBJ2-3,TRBV4-1,15,.,once
TGCGCCAGCAGCTTGGGCGCAGGGCCCGGTATGAACACTGAAGCTTTCTTT,CASSLGAGPGMNTEAFF,TRBJ1-1,TRBV5-1,17,.,.
TGTGCCAGTAGTATAGGGCCAGTTTCCCAAGAGACCCAGTACTTC,CASSIGPVSQETQYF,TRBJ2-5,TRBV19,15,.,once
TGTGCCAGCAGCGTACGACAGGGGTCTGAAGCTTTCTTT,CASSVRQGSEAFF,TRBJ1-1,TRBV9,13,TRBD1,.
TGTGCCATCAGTTACGGGATGGTAAACGAGCAGTACTTC,CAISYGMVNEQYF,TRBJ2-7,TRBV10-3,13,.,.
TGCGCCAGCAGCCGCGGAGAAGCCGGGGACACAGATACGCAGTATTTT,CASSRGEAGDTDTQYF,TRBJ2-3,TRBV4-3,16,.,.
TGTGCCAGCAGCGAGGGGGCAACAGCTGGCTACACCTTC,CASSEGATAGYTF,TRBJ1-2,TRBV11-3,13,TRBD1,.
TGTGCCAGCAGACCGACAGGGGGGACCGGGGAGCTGTTTTTT,CASRPTGGTGELFF,TRBJ2-2,TRBV9,14,TRBD1,.
TGCGCCAGCAGCTCCGGGACTTTTTCTTCCTACGAGCAGTACTTC,CASSSGTFSSYEQYF,TRBJ2-7,TRBV5-1,15,.,.
TGTGCCACCAAAACCGGGACTAAAGAGACCCAGTACTTC,CATKTGTKETQYF,TRBJ2-5,TRBV15,13,TRBD2,.
TGTGCCAGCTCCCTTGGACAGAACACTGAAGCTTTCTTT,CASSLGQNTEAFF,TRBJ1-1,TRBV18,13,.,.
TGTGCCAGCAGCTTCAGACAGGGCCGCAGTTCACCCCTCCACTTT,CASSFRQGRSSPLHF,TRBJ1-6,TRBV7-2,15,TRBD1,.
TGTGCCAGCAGCTTAGCCCCGACTGGGTTCAGGGGGAATGAGCAGTTCTTC,CASSLAPTGFRGNEQFF,TRBJ2-1,TRBV7-2,17,TRBD1,.
TGTGCCAGCAGCTTAGTGGGGACAGGGGGCGCAGGGACTGAAGCTTTCTTT,CASSLVGTGGAGTEAFF,TRBJ1-1,TRBV7-2,17,TRBD1,.
TGTGCCAGCAGCTTAGTTCTAGTGTCCTCTGGGGCCAACGTCCTGACTTTC,CASSLVLVSSGANVLTF,TRBJ2-6,TRBV11-3,17,.,.
TGTGCCAGCAGTTACTCCGAGTTGAATCGTTCACCCCTCCACTTT,CASSYSELNRSPLHF,TRBJ1-6,TRBV6-6,15,.,.
TGTGCCAGCAGCACCATTATGGGAGTTGGGACAGATACGCAGTATTTT,CASSTIMGVGTDTQYF,TRBJ2-3,TRBV14,16,.,few
TGTGCCAGCAGTTCGACAGACTATGGCTACACCTTC,CASSSTDYGYTF,TRBJ1-2,TRBV28,12,.,.
TGTGCCAGCAGCTTAGGAGGGAATAGCTATGGCTACACCTTC,CASSLGGNSYGYTF,TRBJ1-2,TRBV7-9,14,.,once
TGTGCCAGCCCGCCTCCGGGACACACCTACAATGAGCAGTTCTTC,CASPPPGHTYNEQFF,TRBJ2-1,TRBV28,15,.,.
TGTGCCAGCAGCTTGGCAGGGGCTCGGGAGACCCAGTACTTC,CASSLAGARETQYF,TRBJ2-5,TRBV5-4,14,.,.
TGCGCCAGCAGCCAGATGGGGGGGGAACGCCTTACTGAAGCTTTCTTT,CASSQMGGERLTEAFF,TRBJ1-1,TRBV4-1,16,.,.
TGCGCCAGCAGTGAGTCGTACGGGGGGCTGAGTGGCTACACCTTC,CASSESYGGLSGYTF,TRBJ1-2,TRBV10-2,15,.,.
TGTGCCAGCAGTTACGCTAGACTGGAGACCCAGTACTTC,CASSYARLETQYF,TRBJ2-5,TRBV6-5,13,.,.
TGCGCCAGCAGCCAAGAGTGGGCAGGGGGATCACCCCTCCACTTT,CASSQEWAGGSPLHF,TRBJ1-6,TRBV4-3,15,TRBD1,few
TGTGCCAGCAGTTACACTAGGACAGTTACAGATACGCAGTATTTT,CASSYTRTVTDTQYF,TRBJ2-3,TRBV6-5,15,.,.
TGTGCCAGCAGCTTAACCCGGGGGGGAGCTGGTGAGCAGTTCTTC,CASSLTRGGAGEQFF,TRBJ2-1,TRBV7-2,15,TRBD2,.
TGTGCCAGCAGCTTAGCTAGAGAGGGTTCCGGCTACACCTTC,CASSLAREGSGYTF,TRBJ1-2,TRBV7-8,14,.,.
TGTGCCAGCAGCTTAGGACTAGCGCTTAGCACAGATACGCAGTATTTT,CASSLGLALSTDTQYF,TRBJ2-3,TRBV11-2,16,TRBD2,few
TGTGCCAGCAGCGCCGAACCCGGACAGGGAAGTTCACCCCTCCACTTT,CASSAEPGQGSSPLHF,TRBJ1-6,TRBV9,16,TRBD1,.
TGTGCCAGTAGTATGCTTGCGGTTGCAGATACGCAGTATTTT,CASSMLAVADTQYF,TRBJ2-3,TRBV19,14,.,once
TGTGCCACAACATTACAGGGACCCATTCAGCCCCAGCATTTT,CATTLQGPIQPQHF,TRBJ1-5,TRBV28,14,.,.
TGTGCCAGCCGGACAGACAACTATGGCTACACCTTC,CASRTDNYGYTF,TRBJ1-2,TRBV2,12,.,.
TGTGCCAGCAGCGCAATCGAGATCGGGGAGCTGTTTTTT,CASSAIEIGELFF,TRBJ2-2,TRBV9,13,.,.
TGTGCCAGCAGCCTTCAGGGGGCGAGGTACGAGCAGTACTTC,CASSLQGARYEQYF,TRBJ2-7,TRBV3-1/TRBV3-2,14,TRBD1,.
TGCGCCAGCAGCCAACCGGGAACGAATCAGCCCCAGCATTTT,CASSQPGTNQPQHF,TRBJ1-5,TRBV4-1,14,.,.
TGTGCCAGCAGACTGACAAAGAACTATGGCTACACCTTC,CASRLTKNYGYTF,TRBJ1-2,TRBV2,13,.,.
TGTGCCAGCAGTTTTTCTCAAACGCTACCAAAAGCTTTCTTT,CASSFSQTLPKAFF,TRBJ1-1,TRBV28,14,.,.
TGTGCCAGCAGCGTAAGCCACTCCTACGAGCAGTACTTC,CASSVSHSYEQYF,TRBJ2-7,TRBV9,13,.,few
TGTGCCAGTGGGAGACAGGAGCTGAACACTGAAGCTTTCTTT,CASGRQELNTEAFF,TRBJ1-1,TRBV28,14,.,.
TGTGCCAGCAGCTTACGTCCGACAGGGCTGAACACTGAAGCTTTCTTT,CASSLRPTGLNTEAFF,TRBJ1-1,TRBV7-9,16,TRBD1,once
TGTGCCAGCAGTGAGGTCAGGGAGGACACCATATATTTT,CASSEVREDTIYF,TRBJ1-3,TRBV2,13,.,.
TGTGCCTGGAGTCGTGTAAGGGGCCCTGAAGCTTTCTTT,CAWSRVRGPEAFF,TRBJ1-1,TRBV30,13,.,.
TGTGCCAGCAGCCGGGGTAGCGGGGGGGTTGTAGATACGCAGTATTTT,CASSRGSGGVVDTQYF,TRBJ2-3,TRBV28,16,TRBD2,.
TGTGCCAGTAGTCAAGCGGGGGGGCCGACCGGGGAGCTGTTTTTT,CASSQAGGPTGELFF,TRBJ2-2,TRBV19,15,TRBD2,.
TGCAGCGCCGGACAGGGGATAAACTATGGCTACACCTTC,CSAGQGINYGYTF,TRBJ1-2,TRBV29-1,13,TRBD1,.
TGTGCCAGCAGTGCTACTAGCGGGGGGGCCTCGTTCAATGAGCAGTTCTTC,CASSATSGGASFNEQFF,TRBJ2-1,TRBV6-1,17,TRBD2,.
TGCGCCAGCAGCCGTCAGGGGGCGAGAAACACCGGGGAGCTGTTTTTT,CASSRQGARNTGELFF,TRBJ2-2,TRBV5-1,16,TRBD1,.
TGTGCCAGCAGCCAAACGGGGACAGATGATCAGCCCCAGCATTTT,CASSQTGTDDQPQHF,TRBJ1-5,TRBV3-1/TRBV3-2,15,TRBD1,.